Listed here are 19 T cell receptor beta chains from one sample, sequenced in a study of cytomegalovirus exposure and HLA in healthy donors. Assay: immunoSEQ multiplex PCR; the TCRdb copy retains only in-frame clones and omits some. The sample consists of fewer than 150,000 clones, about 80% of them appearing once. Source material: PBMCs. These receptors all stem from a man aged 25 to 45 in good health and CMV-seropositive.

CDR3 in amino acids: CASSLTGQGTPNQETQYF. CDR3 DNA sequence: TGTGCCAGCAGCTTAACAGGACAGGGGACACCAAACCAAGAGACCCAGTACTTC. V usage is TRBV7-3 and J usage is TRBJ2-5; 9 positions match TRBD1. Losses at the gene ends were 0 bases for V and 0 bases for J; bases not matched to a gene: 8. The germline CDR1 and CDR2 sequences are SGHTA and FQGTGA. CDR3 length: 18 amino acids.

A word on this clone: One junction end does not reproduce the germline sequence, and a read error may be involved. The chain uses TRBV5-1 and TRBJ1-2, with D possibly TRBD1 on 6 matching bases. CDR3 length: 14 residues. The germline CDR1 and CDR2 sequences are SGHRS and YFSETQ. The CDR3 region has the DNA TGCGCCAGCAGCTTGGGACAGGATAACCATGGCTACACCTTC. It codes for CASSLGQDNHGYTF.

This chain uses TRBV10-3 with TRBJ1-6; a possible D gene is TRBD1 (5 bases). Germline-derived CDR1 and CDR2 are ENHRY and SYGVKD. V lost 0 bases to trimming and J lost 8 bases, with 20 bases between them. The CDR3 length is 18 residues. The DNA for the CDR3 is TGTGCCATCAGTGAGTCGACAGCATATGTCGGGCATGATTCACCCCTCCACTTT. It yields the protein CAISESTAYVGHDSPLHF.

V gene TRBV5-5 combines with J gene TRBJ2-5; no definite D call. The CDR3 runs 14 residues. V lost 0 bases and J 4 bases, leaving 10 bases between the germline ends. Looked up from germline, CDR1 is SGHKS and CDR2 is YYEKEE (reference sequence). CDR3 amino acids: CASSLGQLIETQYF. The CDR3 nucleotides read TGTGCCAGCAGCTTGGGGCAGTTGATAGAGACCCAGTACTTC. The complete variable domain, with remaining parts taken from reference TRBV5-5 and TRBJ2-5, reads DAGVTQSPTHLIKTRGQQVTLRCSPISGHKSVSWYQQVLGQGPQFIFQYYEKEERGRGNFPDRFSARQFPNYSSELNVNALLLGDSALYLCASSLGQLIETQYFGPGTRLLVL.

This chain joins TRBV29-1 and TRBJ2-3, with 9 bases aligning to TRBD2. The CDR3 is made up of 19 amino acids. V shed 0 bases and J 7 bases; nucleotides not matched to a gene: 20. The germline CDR1 and CDR2 sequences are SQVTM and ANQGSEA. Here the CDR3 reads CSVEDQRGGGTSLTNTQYF. DNA for the CDR3: TGCAGCGTTGAAGATCAACGGGGGGGAGGGACTAGCCTCACTAATACGCAGTATTTT.

CDR3 region: CASSSMTGANTEAFF. CDR3 nucleotide sequence: TGTGCCAGCAGCTCCATGACAGGGGCGAACACTGAAGCTTTCTTT. V gene TRBV7-3 combines with J gene TRBJ1-1; 8 nucleotides match TRBD1. Germline trimming cut 4 bases from V and 1 base from J; bases unmatched to any gene: 5. Germline loops: CDR1 SGHTA, CDR2 FQGTGA. The CDR3 extends over 15 amino acids.

The chain combines TRBV14 with TRBJ2-1, with TRBD2 matching over 7 bases. With 0 bases clipped from V and 10 bases from J, the junction kept 9 bases outside the gene matches. Germline V lookup: CDR1 SGHDN, CDR2 FVKESK. The CDR3 sequence is 15 residues long. For the CDR3, the DNA is TGTGCCAGCAGCCAAGATATACATCCCGGGGGGGAGCAGTTCTTC. It codes for CASSQDIHPGGEQFF.

The chain carries TRBV30 and TRBJ2-7; 9 bases agree with TRBD2. Looked up from germline, CDR1 is GTSNPN and CDR2 is SVGIG (reference sequence). J was trimmed by 5 bases and V by 4 bases; bases with no gene match: 3. This CDR3 is built from 12 residues. This CDR3 reads CAWTSGKNEQYF. CDR3 DNA: TGTGCCTGGACTAGCGGGAAGAACGAGCAGTACTTC.

The rearrangement links TRBV4-2 to TRBJ1-2; 7 positions agree with TRBD1. Germline loops: CDR1 LGHNA, CDR2 YNFKEQ. The V gene end was trimmed by 0 bases and the J gene end by 4 bases; junction bases not matched to a gene: 5. The CDR3 is made up of 15 amino acids. The CDR3 nucleotides read TGTGCCAGCAGCCAAGACCCGACAGGGCTCTATGGCTACACCTTC. Protein sequence: CASSQDPTGLYGYTF.

The chain has TRBV5-6 and TRBJ2-3; TRBD1 matches at 9 bases. This CDR3 has 16 amino acids. CDR1 SGHDT and CDR2 YYEEEE come from the germline V gene. Unmatched junction bases numbered 4, after V lost 0 bases and J lost 2 bases. CDR3 loop: CASSLAGTGNTDTQYF. CDR3 sequence (DNA): TGTGCCAGCAGCTTGGCTGGGACAGGGAACACAGATACGCAGTATTTT.

V gene TRBV7-2 combines with J gene TRBJ1-2; tentative D call: TRBD1 (5 bases). V lost 5 bases to trimming and J lost 0 bases, with 13 bases between them. The CDR3 spans 15 residues. Per germline, CDR1 SGHTA and CDR2 FQGNSA. The CDR3 DNA sequence: TGTGCCAGCAGCCGAACCCCGACAGCTAACTATGGCTACACCTTC. It specifies CASSRTPTANYGYTF. The full variable domain, with the rest looked up from reference TRBV7-2 and TRBJ1-2, is GAGVSQSPSNKVTEKGKDVELRCDPISGHTALYWYRQSLGQGLEFLIYFQGNSAPDKSGLPSDRFSAERTGGSVSTLTIQRTQQEDSAVYLCASSRTPTANYGYTFGSGTRLTVV.

The chain couples TRBV30 to TRBJ1-2; perhaps TRBD1 as D (6 bases). Trimming took 3 bases from V and 4 from J, leaving 15 bases between them. Germline V gene data show CDR1 as GTSNPN and CDR2 as SVGIG (reference sequence). This CDR3 has 14 amino acids. CDR3 in amino acids: CAWSPFQGSYGYTF. As DNA, the CDR3 is TGTGCCTGGAGCCCATTTCAGGGGAGCTATGGCTACACCTTC.

The chain couples TRBV9 to TRBJ2-5; TRBD2 matches 12 bases. Germline V CDR1 and CDR2: SGDLS, YYNGEE. Trimming cost V 2 bases and J 5 bases; bases outside gene matches: 1. The CDR3 length is 14 residues. Here the CDR3 reads CASSVTSGGETQYF. As DNA, the CDR3 is TGTGCCAGCAGCGTTACTAGCGGGGGGGAGACCCAGTACTTC.

V usage is TRBV5-1 and J usage is TRBJ1-2; 7 positions match TRBD1. J was trimmed by 6 bases and V by 7 bases; bases with no gene match: 12. The length of the CDR3 is 14 residues. From germline, CDR1 is SGHRS and CDR2 YFSETQ. For the CDR3, the DNA is TGCGCCAGCTCCCCCAGTCCCGGGACAGATGGCTACACCTTC. It specifies CASSPSPGTDGYTF.

The chain links TRBV10-1 to TRBJ2-5, with TRBD2 matching over 13 bases. Germline V lookup: CDR1 WNHNN, CDR2 SYGVQD (reference sequence). The CDR3 length is 15 residues. Trimming took 6 bases from V and 3 from J; bases not matched to a gene: 4. DNA of the CDR3: TGCGCCAGCAGCCGCGGGACTAGCGGGGAAGAGACCCAGTACTTC. Protein product: CASSRGTSGEETQYF.

This chain's CDR3 is CASSSGQGTYEQYF. Here the CDR3 DNA reads TGTGCCAGCAGCTCGGGACAGGGAACCTACGAGCAGTACTTC. The genes are TRBV7-2 and TRBJ2-7, with 9 nucleotides matching TRBD1. Trimming took 4 bases from V and 2 from J; bases not matched to a gene: 3. This CDR3 contains 14 residues. Germline V gene lookup returns CDR1 SGHTA and CDR2 FQGNSA.

V is TRBV9 and J is TRBJ2-3; 10 nucleotides match TRBD2. The CDR3 runs 15 residues. V lost 6 bases, J lost 5 bases, and 9 bases stayed unmatched. CDR1 and CDR2 from the germline V gene are SGDLS and YYNGEE. CDR3 DNA: TGTGCCAGCAAGAGGACTAGCGGTACGGGAGATACGCAGTATTTT. Its translation is CASKRTSGTGDTQYF. Full variable domain (missing parts from reference TRBV9 and TRBJ2-3): DSGVTQTPKHLITATGQRVTLRCSPRSGDLSVYWYQQSLDQGLQFLIQYYNGEERAKGNILERFSAQQFPDLHSELNLSSLELGDSALYFCASKRTSGTGDTQYFGPGTRLTVL.

This rearrangement joins TRBV6-5 to TRBJ2-7, with D possibly TRBD2 on 6 matching bases. The CDR3 has 16 amino acids. V was clipped by 1 base and J by 1 base, with 14 bases between them. Germline loops: CDR1 MNHEY, CDR2 SVGAGI. The CDR3 here is CASSYYQGLSSYEQYF. Here the CDR3 DNA reads TGTGCCAGCAGTTACTACCAGGGACTCTCATCCTACGAGCAGTACTTC.

The genes are TRBV9 and TRBJ2-2; 8 bases map to TRBD2. Germline CDR1 is SGDLS and CDR2 is YYNGEE. V lost 6 bases and J lost 4; bases outside the gene matches: 14. The CDR3 totals 17 residues. This chain's CDR3 is CASTPGSGNRVTGELFF. DNA of the CDR3: TGTGCCAGCACCCCGGGTAGCGGGAATCGGGTCACCGGGGAGCTGTTTTTT. Full variable domain (remainder filled in from reference TRBV9 and TRBJ2-2): DSGVTQTPKHLITATGQRVTLRCSPRSGDLSVYWYQQSLDQGLQFLIQYYNGEERAKGNILERFSAQQFPDLHSELNLSSLELGDSALYFCASTPGSGNRVTGELFFGEGSRLTVL.